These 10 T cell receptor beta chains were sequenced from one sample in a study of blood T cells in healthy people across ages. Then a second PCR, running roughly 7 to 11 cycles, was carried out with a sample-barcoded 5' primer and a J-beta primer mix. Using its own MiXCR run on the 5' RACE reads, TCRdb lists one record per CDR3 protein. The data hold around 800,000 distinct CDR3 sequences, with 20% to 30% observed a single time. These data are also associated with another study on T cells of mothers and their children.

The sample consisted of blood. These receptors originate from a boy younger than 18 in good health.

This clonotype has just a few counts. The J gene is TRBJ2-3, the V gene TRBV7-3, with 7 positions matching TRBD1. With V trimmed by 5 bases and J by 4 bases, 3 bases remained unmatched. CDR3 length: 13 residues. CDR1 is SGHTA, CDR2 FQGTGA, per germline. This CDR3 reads CASSVQGADTQYF. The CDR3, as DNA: TGTGCCAGCAGCGTCCAGGGGGCAGATACGCAGTATTTT.

CDR3 DNA sequence: TGTGCCAGCAGCCAAGATCCCGCGGAGGGATACGAGCAGTACTTC. Residues: CASSQDPAEGYEQYF. The chain carries TRBV3-1 and TRBJ2-7; D may be TRBD2 (6 bases). Germline V gene data show CDR1 as LGHDT and CDR2 as YNNKEL (reference sequence). With 0 bases removed from V and 4 bases from J, the gap between germline ends came to 13 bases. The CDR3 runs to 15 residues.

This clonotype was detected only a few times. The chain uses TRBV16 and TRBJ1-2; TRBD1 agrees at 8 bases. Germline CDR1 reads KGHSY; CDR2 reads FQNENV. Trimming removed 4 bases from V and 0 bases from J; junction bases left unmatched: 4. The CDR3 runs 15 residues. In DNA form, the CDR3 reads TGTGCCAGCAGCCGAGCGGACAGGGCTAACTATGGCTACACCTTC. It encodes CASSRADRANYGYTF.

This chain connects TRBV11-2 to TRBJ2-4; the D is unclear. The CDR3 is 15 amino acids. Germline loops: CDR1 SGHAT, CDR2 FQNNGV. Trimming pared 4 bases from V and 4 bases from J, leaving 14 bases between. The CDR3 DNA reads TGTGCCAGCAGCTCGCCACCAGACGGTAAAAACATTCAGTACTTC. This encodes CASSSPPDGKNIQYF.

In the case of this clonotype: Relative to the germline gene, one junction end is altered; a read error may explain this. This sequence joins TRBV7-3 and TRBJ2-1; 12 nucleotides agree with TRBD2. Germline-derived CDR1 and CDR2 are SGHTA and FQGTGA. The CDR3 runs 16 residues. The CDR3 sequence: CASSLAGGVSYNEQSF. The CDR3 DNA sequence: TGTGCCAGCAGCCTAGCGGGGGGGGTATCTTACAATGAGCAGTCCTTC.

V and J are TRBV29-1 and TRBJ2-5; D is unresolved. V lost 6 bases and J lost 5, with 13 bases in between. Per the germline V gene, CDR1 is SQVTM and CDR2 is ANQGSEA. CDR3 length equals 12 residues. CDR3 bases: TGCAGCGTCTTACCCCAGCAGGAGACCCAGTACTTC. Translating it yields CSVLPQQETQYF.

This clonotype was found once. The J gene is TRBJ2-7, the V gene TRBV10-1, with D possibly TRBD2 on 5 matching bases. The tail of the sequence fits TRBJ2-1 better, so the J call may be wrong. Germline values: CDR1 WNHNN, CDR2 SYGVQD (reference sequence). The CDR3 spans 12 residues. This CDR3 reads CASNDYGKEQFF. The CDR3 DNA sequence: TGCGCCAGCAACGACTACGGCAAGGAGCAGTTCTTC.

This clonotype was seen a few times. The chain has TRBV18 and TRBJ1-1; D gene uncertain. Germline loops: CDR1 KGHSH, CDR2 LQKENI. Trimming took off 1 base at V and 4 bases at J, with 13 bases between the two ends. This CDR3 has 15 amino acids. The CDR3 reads CASSPRIEEGTEAFF. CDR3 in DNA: TGTGCCAGCTCACCACGAATCGAAGAGGGCACTGAAGCTTTCTTT.

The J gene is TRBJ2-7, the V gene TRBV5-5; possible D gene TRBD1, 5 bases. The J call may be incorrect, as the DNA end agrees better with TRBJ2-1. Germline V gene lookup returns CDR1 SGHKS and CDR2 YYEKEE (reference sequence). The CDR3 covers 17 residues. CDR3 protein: CASSLGVGAALSNEQFF. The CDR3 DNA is TGTGCCAGCAGCTTGGGGGTTGGGGCGGCCTTATCCAATGAGCAGTTCTTC.

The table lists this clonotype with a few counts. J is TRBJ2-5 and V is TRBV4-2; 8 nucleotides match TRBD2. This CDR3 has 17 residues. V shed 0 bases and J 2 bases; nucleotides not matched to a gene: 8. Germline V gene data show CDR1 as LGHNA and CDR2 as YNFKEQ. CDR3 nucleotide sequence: TGTGCCAGCAGCCAAGATAGAAGCGGGAGTAATCAAGAGACCCAGTACTTC. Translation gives CASSQDRSGSNQETQYF.